These 32 T cell receptor beta chains came from one sample sequenced in a study of shared clonotypes between healthy human individuals. Using immunoSEQ multiplex PCR, the repertoire was profiled, and TCRdb retains in-frame clones only, with some absent. The table lists under 200,000 clones, 80% to 95% of them singletons. The sample consisted of naive CD4+ T cells sorted from blood. This sample's subset: CD45RA+ positively selected. Receptors originate from a woman in her twenties or thirties in good health.

The J gene is TRBJ2-6, the V gene TRBV15; 10 bases agree with TRBD2. This CDR3 spans 18 amino acids. The junction had 8 bases not matched to a gene; V was cut back by 6 bases and J by 0 bases. In germline, CDR1 is LNHNV, CDR2 YYDKDF (reference sequence). The CDR3 nucleotides read TGTGCCACCAGACGCGGACTAGCGGTTAGCTCTGGGGCCAACGTCCTGACTTTC. It yields the protein CATRRGLAVSSGANVLTF.

The chain recombines TRBV7-9 with TRBJ2-5; TRBD2 might be the D (5 bases). Germline values: CDR1 SEHNR, CDR2 FQNEAQ (reference sequence). The CDR3 length is 15 residues. The V end was cut by 2 bases, the J end by 2 bases, with 12 bases between. This CDR3 is CASSLTRTTQETQYF. The CDR3 DNA reads TGTGCCAGCAGCTTAACTAGGACCACGCAAGAGACCCAGTACTTC.

The chain links TRBV7-9 to TRBJ2-2, with D uncertain. Germline lookup yields CDR1 SEHNR and CDR2 FQNEAQ (reference sequence). The ends were cut back, 3 bases at V and 2 bases at J, with 1 base in the middle. The CDR3 runs to 12 residues. This CDR3 reads CASSFNTGELFF. Written as DNA, the CDR3 is TGTGCCAGCAGCTTTAACACCGGGGAGCTGTTTTTT.

J is TRBJ1-5 and V is TRBV5-1; D is possibly TRBD1 (6 bases). CDR3 length equals 12 residues. CDR1 is SGHRS, CDR2 YFSETQ, per germline. Trimming removed 4 bases at V and 10 bases at J, with 12 bases between. CDR3 DNA: TGCGCCAGCAGCGAGGGGGGTGGCCCCCAGCATTTT. Encoded protein: CASSEGGGPQHF.

The rearrangement links TRBV5-6 to TRBJ2-5; TRBD1 might be the D (6 bases). The DNA matches TRBJ2-7 better at its end, which makes the J call doubtful. The CDR3 has 14 amino acids. Germline CDR1 is SGHDT and CDR2 is YYEEEE. The CDR3 DNA reads as TGTGCCAGCAGCTCCACAGGGTTGGCCTACGAGCAGTACTTC. Translating gives CASSSTGLAYEQYF.

This clone showed up just once. The chain carries TRBV28 and TRBJ1-4; D unclear. V shed 4 bases and J shed 15 bases, with 18 bases lying between them. Germline CDR1 is MDHEN and CDR2 is SYDVKM. The CDR3 covers 13 residues. The CDR3 protein is CASSSEDPRKLFF. In DNA, the CDR3 is TGTGCCAGCAGTTCAGAAGACCCACGGAAATTGTTTTTT.

CDR3 loop: CASSLGREQIFLSYEQYF. DNA of the CDR3: TGCGCCAGCAGCTTGGGACGGGAGCAGATATTCCTCTCCTACGAGCAGTACTTC. V usage is TRBV5-1 and J usage is TRBJ2-5; perhaps TRBD2 as D (6 bases). The end of the DNA aligns better with TRBJ2-7, so the J call may be wrong. The CDR3 is 18 amino acids. CDR1 SGHRS and CDR2 YFSETQ come from the germline V gene.

The chain couples TRBV27 to TRBJ1-2; possible D gene TRBD1, 6 bases. The CDR3 covers 16 residues. Germline assignment: CDR1 MNHEY and CDR2 SMNVEV (reference sequence). V lost 5 bases, J lost 4 bases, and 20 bases lay in between. In DNA form, the CDR3 reads TGTGCCAGCAGTCAAACGTACAGGGTCGAGCTCTATGGCTACACCTTC. It specifies CASSQTYRVELYGYTF.

J is TRBJ1-1 and V is TRBV28; D is ambiguous. Germline V gene lookup returns CDR1 MDHEN and CDR2 SYDVKM. The germline V and J ends were trimmed by 4 bases and 1 base, with 10 bases remaining between them. The CDR3 runs 14 residues. CDR3 sequence (DNA): TGTGCCAGCAGTTCACCAGCGGGGAACACTGAAGCTTTCTTT. Protein: CASSSPAGNTEAFF.

This clone was recorded a few times. The chain has TRBV4-2 and TRBJ2-5; TRBD2 matches at 10 bases. The V gene's germline CDR1 is LGHNA and CDR2 YNFKEQ. This CDR3 is built from 15 residues. V gave up 0 bases and J gave up 11 bases; unmatched junction bases: 9. The CDR3 spells CASSQDHGTSDEQYF. CDR3 bases: TGTGCCAGCAGCCAAGATCACGGGACTAGCGATGAGCAGTACTTC.

V usage is TRBV9 and J usage is TRBJ2-5, with unresolved D. The tail of the sequence fits TRBJ2-7 better, so the J call may be wrong. This CDR3 contains 13 residues. CDR1 and CDR2 (germline): SGDLS, YYNGEE. CDR3 coding DNA: TGTGCCAGCAGCGTATCCCACACCTACGAGCAGTACTTC. As protein: CASSVSHTYEQYF.

The rearrangement joins TRBV5-1 to TRBJ2-2; D gene uncertain. V shed 1 base and J shed 1 base, with 5 bases lying between them. Germline V gene data show CDR1 as SGHRS and CDR2 as YFSETQ. The CDR3 has 14 amino acids. The CDR3 here is CASSLTENTGELFF. The DNA of the CDR3 is TGCGCCAGCAGCTTGACAGAGAACACCGGGGAGCTGTTTTTT.

J is TRBJ2-4 and V is TRBV18, with 8 bases that match TRBD1. The CDR3 contains 15 residues. Germline CDR1 KGHSH, CDR2 LQKENI. The ends lost 3 bases at V and 3 bases at J; junction bases unmatched: 4. The CDR3, as DNA: TGTGCCAGCTCACCTGCGGACAGGGTCAAAAACATTCAGTACTTC. Translation gives CASSPADRVKNIQYF.

This clone occurred once. CDR3 amino acids: CASRNTGGGYEQYF. In nucleotides, the CDR3 is TGTGCCAGCAGGAATACAGGGGGCGGTTACGAGCAGTACTTC. The rearrangement joins TRBV6-5 to TRBJ2-7, with TRBD1 identical over 9 bases. J lost 4 bases, V lost 6 bases, and 7 bases had no gene match. CDR1 is MNHEY, CDR2 SVGAGI, per germline. There are 14 residues in the CDR3.

This clone is a singleton in its sample. The chain has TRBV29-1 and TRBJ1-2; D ambiguous. V was cut by 2 bases and J by 4 bases, with 11 bases left in between. The germline CDR1 and CDR2 sequences are SQVTM and ANQGSEA. This CDR3 has 13 amino acids. The CDR3 sequence is CSVEISPIYGYTF. CDR3 nucleotide sequence: TGCAGCGTTGAAATATCACCAATCTATGGCTACACCTTC. The complete variable domain, with remaining parts taken from reference TRBV29-1 and TRBJ1-2, reads SAVISQKPSRDICQRGTSLTIQCQVDSQVTMMFWYRQQPGQSLTLIATANQGSEATYESGFVIDKFPISRPNLTFSTLTVSNMSPEDSSIYLCSVEISPIYGYTFGSGTRLTVV.

This CDR3 reads CASSSHGAGQPQHF. The CDR3 nucleotides read TGTGCCAGCAGCTCACACGGGGCAGGGCAGCCCCAGCATTTT. The chain joins TRBV5-6 to TRBJ1-5, with TRBD1 as a possible D gene (5 bases). V lost 3 bases and J 7 bases, leaving 14 bases between the germline ends. The germline V gene encodes CDR1 SGHDT and CDR2 YYEEEE. The CDR3 has 14 residues.

The CDR3 protein is CASSITRSPGVSYEQYF. CDR3 coding DNA: TGTGCCAGTAGTATAACCCGTTCTCCAGGGGTCAGCTACGAGCAGTACTTC. This chain joins TRBV19 and TRBJ2-7; D possibly corresponds to TRBD1 (6 bases). Germline V CDR1 and CDR2: LNHDA, SQIVND (reference sequence). This CDR3 comprises 17 residues. With 2 bases removed from V and 3 bases from J, the gap between germline ends came to 20 bases.

This chain uses TRBV5-4 with TRBJ2-7; no clear D. CDR3 length equals 13 residues. V lost 0 bases, J lost 4 bases, and 8 bases lay in between. Germline values: CDR1 SGHNT, CDR2 YYREEE (reference sequence). CDR3 nucleotides: TGTGCCAGCAGCTTGGCGAATGGGTACGAGCAGTACTTC. Translated, it gives CASSLANGYEQYF.

This clone was seen once. CDR3 coding DNA: TGCAGCGTGGCCCGGACTAGCGGGAGCACGGGGCCTGAGACCCAGTACTTC. This gives the protein CSVARTSGSTGPETQYF. This chain joins TRBV29-1 and TRBJ2-5; 13 positions agree with TRBD2. V shed 6 bases, J shed 5 bases, and the junction held 15 bases outside the gene matches. Germline CDR1 SQVTM, CDR2 ANQGSEA. CDR3 size: 17 residues.

The V and J genes are TRBV9 and TRBJ2-5; 9 nucleotides line up with TRBD1. The end of the DNA aligns better with TRBJ2-7, so the J call may be wrong. Looked up from germline, CDR1 is SGDLS and CDR2 is YYNGEE. The CDR3 covers 14 residues. CDR3 in amino acids: CASAPGQGGYEQYF. In nucleotides, the CDR3 is TGTGCCAGCGCACCGGGACAGGGAGGCTACGAGCAGTACTTC.

V gene TRBV5-6 combines with J gene TRBJ2-7; 7 nucleotides match TRBD1. The CDR3 consists of 14 residues. J lost 3 bases, V lost 5 bases, and 8 bases had no gene match. Germline V CDR1 and CDR2: SGHDT, YYEEEE. CDR3 sequence (DNA): TGTGCCAGCAGTTCCGGGACAGACATCTACGAGCAGTACTTC. Protein: CASSSGTDIYEQYF.

The CDR3: CASSPPQENTEAFF. In DNA, the CDR3 is TGTGCCAGCTCACCACCTCAAGAGAACACTGAAGCTTTCTTT. The chain is built from TRBV18 and TRBJ1-1; D is ambiguous. CDR1 is KGHSH and CDR2 is LQKENI in the germline V gene. The germline V and J ends were trimmed by 0 bases and 1 base, with 6 bases remaining between them. The CDR3 sequence is 14 residues long.

The chain has TRBV4-1 and TRBJ2-7; a weak D match, TRBD1 (5 bases). The CDR3 has 13 residues. V was trimmed by 7 bases and J by 3 bases, leaving 13 bases between them. From germline, CDR1 is MGHRA and CDR2 YSYEKL. CDR3 nucleotides: TGCGCCAGCAAGGCGACAGAAAGCTACGAGCAGTACTTC. Translating it yields CASKATESYEQYF.

V usage is TRBV28 and J usage is TRBJ2-7, with TRBD2 identical over 7 bases. Unmatched junction bases numbered 18, after V lost 6 bases and J lost 4 bases. CDR3 size: 17 residues. Per germline, CDR1 MDHEN and CDR2 SYDVKM. CDR3 coding DNA: TGTGCCAGCAGGAGAAACCTGGGGCTAGCGGCGATGTACGAGCAGTACTTC. It encodes CASRRNLGLAAMYEQYF. The full variable domain, rest sourced from reference TRBV28 and TRBJ2-7, is DVKVTQSSRYLVKRTGEKVFLECVQDMDHENMFWYRQDPGLGLRLIYFSYDVKMKEKGDIPEGYSVSREKKERFSLILESASTNQTSMYLCASRRNLGLAAMYEQYFGPGTRLTVT.

This CDR3 reads CATQMGQASYEQYF. CDR3 DNA sequence: TGTGCCACCCAAATGGGACAGGCCTCCTACGAGCAGTACTTC. The chain uses TRBV2 and TRBJ2-5; 8 nucleotides match TRBD1. The DNA end is a closer match to TRBJ2-7, so the J assignment may be wrong. The germline CDR1 and CDR2 sequences are SNHLY and FYNNEI. This CDR3 contains 14 residues.

DNA for the CDR3: TGCAGCGTCATCAGACAGGGACGGACCGGGGAGCTGTTTTTT. It translates to CSVIRQGRTGELFF. The genes are TRBV29-1 and TRBJ2-2; 7 bases map to TRBD1. The V gene's germline CDR1 is SQVTM and CDR2 ANQGSEA. This CDR3 spans 14 amino acids. The V gene end was trimmed by 6 bases and the J gene end by 5 bases; junction bases not matched to a gene: 9.

Regarding this clone: Likely a read error: the CDR3 ends without its conserved phenylalanine or tryptophan. The rearrangement joins TRBV5-8 to TRBJ2-7, with 9 bases lining up with TRBD2. Germline loops: CDR1 SGHTS, CDR2 YDEGEE. The CDR3 sequence is 19 residues long. V lost 2 bases to trimming and J lost 1 base; unmatched junction nucleotides: 16. The chain's CDR3 is CASSFQRPWRLAESYEQYL. The CDR3, as DNA: TGTGCCAGCAGCTTCCAGCGCCCTTGGAGACTAGCGGAATCCTACGAGCAGTACCTC.

The chain couples TRBV19 to TRBJ1-2; D call uncertain. This CDR3 is built from 15 residues. V was shortened by 3 bases and J by 6 bases, with 17 bases between the two germline ends. CDR1 and CDR2 (germline): LNHDA, SQIVND (reference sequence). CDR3 coding DNA: TGTGCCAGTAGTATTTCGGGTTTCAGCGCAAATGGCTACACCTTC. Encoded protein: CASSISGFSANGYTF.

The V gene is TRBV11-3, the J gene TRBJ2-1, with 11 bases identical to TRBD2. This CDR3 is 16 amino acids long. Germline V gene lookup returns CDR1 SGHNT and CDR2 YENEEA. With V trimmed by 1 base and J by 10 bases, 9 bases remained unmatched. The CDR3 region has the DNA TGTGCCAGCAGCTTAGGTAAACTAGCGGGAGATCCAGAGCAGTTCTTC. Amino acids: CASSLGKLAGDPEQFF.

The V call is TRBV19, the J call TRBJ1-3; TRBD1 agrees at 8 bases. The V and J ends lost 6 bases and 0 bases, in that order; junction bases with no gene match: 1. This CDR3 has 14 residues. Germline V lookup: CDR1 LNHDA, CDR2 SQIVND (reference sequence). CDR3 nucleotide sequence: TGTGCCAGTAGCAGGGGGCTCTCTGGAAACACCATATATTTT. Translation gives CASSRGLSGNTIYF.

This clone has more than one count but fewer than ten. This chain joins TRBV5-1 and TRBJ2-7, with 7 bases that match TRBD1. The CDR3 covers 14 residues. Per the germline V gene, CDR1 is SGHRS and CDR2 is YFSETQ. V lost 5 bases and J lost 2; bases outside the gene matches: 7. CDR3 residues: CASSTTGTAYEQYF. CDR3 in DNA: TGCGCCAGCAGTACCACCGGGACAGCCTACGAGCAGTACTTC.

This sequence joins TRBV27 and TRBJ1-4, with TRBD1 as a possible D gene (5 bases). V gave up 4 bases and J gave up 5 bases, with 17 bases separating them. Germline V gives CDR1 MNHEY, CDR2 SMNVEV (reference sequence). This CDR3 region has 16 residues. CDR3 amino acids: CASSSRDIPGNEKLFF. In nucleotides, the CDR3 is TGTGCCAGCAGTTCCCGCGACATCCCAGGGAATGAAAAACTGTTTTTT.